This TCR beta chain was profiled in a study of blood T cells in healthy people across ages. Whole-study findings and limits: The study found more naive CD4+ cells and higher diversity in long-lived than aged donors. Older age went with lower TCR beta diversity per million T cells, in a roughly linear way.

Alongside a J-beta primer mix, a sample-barcoded 5' primer served in a second PCR lasting 7 to 11 cycles. A single record per CDR3 protein comes from TCRdb applying MiXCR to the 5' RACE reads. Counted here are around 1,500,000 distinct CDR3 sequences, about 40% occurring once; the ten biggest clones make up 7% to 9.5%. This CDR3 spans 16 amino acids. Per the germline V gene, CDR1 is SGHDN and CDR2 is FVKESK. V was pared by 0 bases and J by 4 bases, with 15 bases between. Staff drew approximately 9.7 milliliters of peripheral blood from each donor. No fewer than 6 micrograms of total RNA were isolated from every sample. Notes on this clonotype: Antigen unknown.

This rearrangement joins TRBV14 to TRBJ2-5, with D unresolved. The source is a woman aged 18-30 years in good health. The sample comprised blood. CDR3 nucleotide sequence: TGTGCCAGCAGCCAAGATGTGATAGCTTGGGGAGAGACCCAGTACTTC. Translating gives CASSQDVIAWGETQYF.